Listed below are T cell receptor beta chains from one sample, sequenced in a study of post-analysis software for immune sequencing data. TCRdb processed the PCR reads anew with MiXCR; each CDR3 protein has one entry. Seen here are roughly 700,000 distinct CDR3 sequences, roughly 30% observed once, and the top ten hold under 0.7%. Input material: blood. The source is a girl aged 10-17 years with multiple sclerosis. Both conserved end residues are part of each CDR3. D genes are given only for firm matches. Part of the rows lack a size; the others show once, few, many or a class for expanded clones.

TRBJ2-3 | TRBD2 | - | TRBV5-1 | CASSLGASGIMGPDTQYF | TGCGCCAGCAGCTTGGGGGCTAGCGGGATCATGGGCCCAGATACGCAGTATTTT
TRBJ2-3 | - | - | TRBV6-2/TRBV6-3 | CASTEGGMTDTQYF | TGTGCCAGCACCGAGGGCGGAATGACAGATACGCAGTATTTT
TRBJ1-2 | - | - | TRBV5-5 | CASSAFRVGGYGYTF | TGTGCCAGCAGCGCCTTCCGGGTGGGTGGCTATGGCTACACCTTC
TRBJ2-1 | TRBD2 | - | TRBV29-1 | CSVDSTSGRGNEQFF | TGCAGCGTAGACTCGACTAGCGGGAGGGGCAATGAGCAGTTCTTC
TRBJ2-5 | - | - | TRBV15 | CATSRGGTRQETQYF | TGTGCCACCAGCAGAGGGGGGACCCGTCAAGAGACCCAGTACTTC
TRBJ1-1 | TRBD1 | few | TRBV5-6 | CASSSNRDRDTEAFF | TGTGCCAGCAGTTCCAACCGGGACAGAGACACTGAAGCTTTCTTT
TRBJ2-3 | - | many | TRBV12-3/TRBV12-4 | CASNWGSTDTQYF | TGTGCCAGCAATTGGGGAAGCACAGATACGCAGTATTTT
TRBJ2-3 | TRBD1 | few | TRBV9 | CASSATTGGRADTQYF | TGTGCCAGCAGCGCGACGACAGGGGGCCGAGCAGATACGCAGTATTTT
TRBJ2-7 | TRBD2 | - | TRBV7-9 | CASRTGTSGRAAVGEQYF | TGTGCCAGCAGGACCGGGACTAGCGGGAGAGCGGCGGTGGGCGAGCAGTACTTC
TRBJ1-5 | - | - | TRBV28 | CASSLTRPQHF | TGTGCCAGCAGTTTGACCCGGCCCCAGCATTTT
TRBJ2-1 | TRBD2 | - | TRBV20-1 | CSAGVLAGGHEQFF | TGCAGTGCTGGAGTTCTAGCGGGAGGCCATGAGCAGTTCTTC
TRBJ2-7 | TRBD1 | few | TRBV4-1 | CASSQGGTGGRYEQYF | TGCGCCAGCAGCCAAGGGGGGACAGGGGGCCGGTACGAGCAGTACTTC
TRBJ1-2 | - | - | TRBV7-9 | CASSPYETGHPYGYTF | TGTGCCAGCAGCCCCTACGAGACGGGACACCCCTATGGCTACACCTTC
TRBJ1-2 | - | - | TRBV20-1 | CREGGPLGVDYGYTF | TGCAGGGAGGGGGGACCGTTGGGAGTGGACTATGGCTACACCTTC
TRBJ2-5 | TRBD2 | - | TRBV28 | CASSSAGLAGAGGETQYF | TGTGCCAGCAGCTCCGCAGGACTAGCGGGGGCCGGTGGGGAGACCCAGTACTTC
TRBJ1-1 | - | few | TRBV6-5 | CASTSPGGTEAFF | TGTGCCAGCACCTCACCGGGGGGTACTGAAGCTTTCTTT
TRBJ1-1 | - | - | TRBV6-5 | CASIMTRMNTEAFF | TGTGCCAGCATCATGACACGGATGAACACTGAAGCTTTCTTT
TRBJ2-5 | TRBD1 | - | TRBV2 | CASIRGQQETQYF | TGTGCCAGCATCCGGGGACAGCAAGAGACCCAGTACTTC
TRBJ2-1 | - | - | TRBV25-1 | CASSLEAGASYNEQFF | TGTGCCAGCAGTCTTGAAGCGGGTGCCTCCTACAATGAGCAGTTCTTC
TRBJ1-2 | - | - | TRBV29-1 | CSAWTVNYGYTF | TGCAGCGCCTGGACAGTTAACTATGGCTACACCTTC
TRBJ1-4 | TRBD1 | once | TRBV20-1 | CSAGGDRRNEKLFF | TGCAGTGCTGGCGGGGACAGAAGAAATGAAAAACTGTTTTTT
TRBJ2-7 | TRBD1 | few | TRBV5-6 | CASSLTGVVYEQYF | TGTGCCAGCAGCTTGACAGGGGTGGTCTACGAGCAGTACTTC
TRBJ2-2 | - | once | TRBV5-1 | CASSWDLGNTGELFF | TGCGCCAGCAGCTGGGACCTTGGGAACACCGGGGAGCTGTTTTTT
TRBJ2-5 | - | few | TRBV9 | CASSEGPPLGTQYF | TGTGCCAGCAGCGAGGGACCTCCCCTGGGGACCCAGTACTTC
TRBJ2-2 | TRBD1 | - | TRBV7-2 | CASSSDRGVTGELFF | TGTGCCAGCAGCTCCGACAGGGGAGTCACCGGGGAGCTGTTTTTT
TRBJ1-4 | TRBD1 | - | TRBV5-1 | CASSLEGAGREKLFF | TGCGCCAGCAGCTTGGAGGGGGCCGGACGGGAAAAACTGTTTTTT
TRBJ1-4 | TRBD1 | - | TRBV29-1 | CSAGDRAVTNEKLFF | TGCAGCGCTGGGGACAGGGCGGTGACTAATGAAAAACTGTTTTTT
TRBJ2-1 | - | many | TRBV15 | CATSISVDNEQFF | TGTGCCACCAGCATATCGGTAGACAATGAGCAGTTCTTC
TRBJ1-5 | TRBD1 | - | TRBV20-1 | CSANIGDRGNQPQHF | TGCAGTGCTAATATTGGGGACAGGGGAAATCAGCCCCAGCATTTT
TRBJ1-5 | TRBD1 | few | TRBV20-1 | CSAIFWSGTGTSNQPQHF | TGCAGTGCTATTTTTTGGTCTGGGACAGGGACTAGCAATCAGCCCCAGCATTTT
TRBJ2-7 | TRBD1 | many | TRBV12-3/TRBV12-4 | CASSSTGGYEQYF | TGTGCCAGCAGTTCGACAGGGGGCTACGAGCAGTACTTC
TRBJ1-1 | - | - | TRBV20-1 | CITRAPAEAFF | TGCATTACAAGGGCGCCGGCTGAAGCTTTCTTT
TRBJ2-1 | - | - | TRBV12-3/TRBV12-4 | CASSFNVRGNEQFF | TGTGCCAGCAGTTTTAACGTGAGGGGGAATGAGCAGTTCTTC
TRBJ2-3 | - | - | TRBV10-3 | CDISQIIADTQYF | TGTGACATCAGTCAAATTATAGCGGATACGCAGTATTTT
TRBJ2-7 | - | - | TRBV10-3 | CATGGRTTYEQYF | TGTGCCACCGGGGGGCGGACTACCTACGAGCAGTACTTC
TRBJ1-5 | - | - | TRBV12-3/TRBV12-4 | CASSLRGMGNQPQHF | TGTGCCAGCAGTTTGAGGGGAATGGGCAATCAGCCCCAGCATTTT
TRBJ2-6 | TRBD1 | few | TRBV6-2/TRBV6-3 | CASNSRGPGANVLTF | TGTGCCAGCAATTCCAGGGGGCCTGGGGCCAACGTCCTGACTTTC
TRBJ2-7 | TRBD2 | - | TRBV9 | CASSVRLAGVSEQYF | TGTGCCAGCAGCGTGAGACTAGCGGGAGTGAGCGAGCAGTACTTC
TRBJ1-1 | TRBD1 | once | TRBV5-1 | CASSYTGDRTEAFF | TGCGCCAGCAGCTACACAGGGGACCGGACTGAAGCTTTCTTT
TRBJ2-1 | - | - | TRBV7-2 | CASSATRVGEQFF | TGTGCCAGCAGCGCGACCCGCGTCGGTGAGCAGTTCTTC
TRBJ1-5 | TRBD1 | - | TRBV15 | CATSRDLPGQGPYSNQPQHF | TGTGCCACCAGCAGAGATCTACCGGGACAGGGGCCTTATAGCAATCAGCCCCAGCATTTT
TRBJ1-2 | - | - | TRBV28 | CASSLGGSNYGYTF | TGTGCCAGCAGTTTAGGTGGTAGTAACTATGGCTACACCTTC
TRBJ2-1 | TRBD1 | - | TRBV27 | CASSIPSGTGIGEQFF | TGTGCCAGCAGTATACCATCCGGGACAGGGATAGGTGAGCAGTTCTTC
TRBJ2-7 | - | few | TRBV15 | CATSRGRPSEQYF | TGTGCCACCAGCAGAGGACGGCCCTCGGAGCAGTACTTC
TRBJ2-7 | TRBD1 | few | TRBV28 | CASSAQGPSYEQYF | TGTGCCAGCAGCGCACAGGGGCCATCCTACGAGCAGTACTTC
TRBJ2-2 | - | - | TRBV6-2/TRBV6-3 | CASSWDNEAGELFF | TGTGCCAGCAGCTGGGACAATGAGGCCGGGGAGCTGTTTTTT
TRBJ2-1 | - | many | TRBV29-1 | CSVKQGSYNEQFF | TGCAGCGTAAAACAGGGTTCCTACAATGAGCAGTTCTTC
TRBJ2-3 | - | - | TRBV9 | CASSPGAVSDTQYF | TGTGCCAGCAGCCCCGGGGCGGTATCAGATACGCAGTATTTT
TRBJ1-2 | - | - | TRBV2 | CASSEALAPQGLYGYTF | TGTGCCAGCAGTGAAGCGCTGGCTCCCCAGGGGCTCTATGGCTACACCTTC
TRBJ2-3 | - | - | TRBV5-1 | CASSLLSADTQYF | TGCGCCAGCAGCTTACTGTCCGCAGATACGCAGTATTTT